This T cell receptor (beta chain) was obtained from a study of Ad26.COV2.S vaccination and SARS-CoV-2 variants. Study-wide results and limits: Ad26.COV2.S recipients had broader spike-specific TCRs (P = 0.0014).

The table came from immunoSEQ multiplex PCR; TCRdb's copy has only in-frame clones and leaves some out. The sample contains 150,000 to 200,000 clones, roughly 87% of which appear only once. In regard to this clone: What it binds is not known.

Trimming cost V 4 bases and J 1 base; bases outside gene matches: 8. Looked up from germline, CDR1 is SGHRS and CDR2 is YFSETQ. CDR3 size: 17 residues. Material: peripheral blood, obtained after recovery from COVID-19. The TCR was taken from a human donor who had recovered from COVID-19. The V call is TRBV5-1, the J call TRBJ1-2; the match to TRBD1 covers 12 bases. Here the CDR3 reads CASSNRDRGRFNYGYTF. DNA of the CDR3: TGCGCCAGCAGCAACCGGGACAGGGGGCGATTTAACTATGGCTACACCTTC.